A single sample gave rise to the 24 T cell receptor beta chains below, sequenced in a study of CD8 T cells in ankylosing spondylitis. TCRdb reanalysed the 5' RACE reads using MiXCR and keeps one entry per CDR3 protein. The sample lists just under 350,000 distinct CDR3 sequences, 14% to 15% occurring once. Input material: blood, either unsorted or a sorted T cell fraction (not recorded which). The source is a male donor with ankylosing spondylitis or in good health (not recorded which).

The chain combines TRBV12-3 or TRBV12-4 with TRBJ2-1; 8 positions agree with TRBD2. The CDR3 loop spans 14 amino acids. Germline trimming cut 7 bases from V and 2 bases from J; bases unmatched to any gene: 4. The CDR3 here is CASMLAGPYNEQFF. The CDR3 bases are TGTGCCAGCATGTTAGCGGGACCCTACAATGAGCAGTTCTTC.

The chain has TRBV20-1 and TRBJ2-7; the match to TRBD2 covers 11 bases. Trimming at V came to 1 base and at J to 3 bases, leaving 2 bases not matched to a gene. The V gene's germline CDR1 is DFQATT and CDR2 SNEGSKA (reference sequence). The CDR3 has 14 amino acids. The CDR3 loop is CSARGTSGLYEQYF. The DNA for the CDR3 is TGCAGTGCTAGAGGGACTAGCGGGCTCTACGAGCAGTACTTC.

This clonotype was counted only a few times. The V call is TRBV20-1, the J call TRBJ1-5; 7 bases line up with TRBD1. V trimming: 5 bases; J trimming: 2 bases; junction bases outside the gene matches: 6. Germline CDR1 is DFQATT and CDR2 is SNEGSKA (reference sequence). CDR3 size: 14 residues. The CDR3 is CSALPTGGNQPQHF. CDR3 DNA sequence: TGCAGTGCTCTTCCTACAGGGGGCAATCAGCCCCAGCATTTT.

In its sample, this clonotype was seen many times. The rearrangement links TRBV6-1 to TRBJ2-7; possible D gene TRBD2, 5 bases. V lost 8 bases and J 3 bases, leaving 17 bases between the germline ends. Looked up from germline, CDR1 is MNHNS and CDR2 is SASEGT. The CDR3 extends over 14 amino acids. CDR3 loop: CASGLTGRYYEQYF. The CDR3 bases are TGTGCCAGCGGCTTGACGGGGAGATACTACGAGCAGTACTTC.

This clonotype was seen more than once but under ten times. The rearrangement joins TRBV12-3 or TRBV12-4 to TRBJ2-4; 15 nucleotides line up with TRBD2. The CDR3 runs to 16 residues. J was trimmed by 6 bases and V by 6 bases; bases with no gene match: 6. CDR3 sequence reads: CASSRGLAGGTNIQYF. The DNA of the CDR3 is TGTGCCAGCAGCCGCGGACTAGCGGGGGGGACAAACATTCAGTACTTC.

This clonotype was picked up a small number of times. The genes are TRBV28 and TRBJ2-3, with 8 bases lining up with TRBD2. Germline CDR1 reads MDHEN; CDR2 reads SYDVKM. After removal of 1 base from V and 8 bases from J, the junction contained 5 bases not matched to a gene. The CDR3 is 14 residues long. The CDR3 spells CASSLSPGRGTQYF. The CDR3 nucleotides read TGTGCCAGCAGTTTATCCCCCGGGAGGGGTACGCAGTATTTT.

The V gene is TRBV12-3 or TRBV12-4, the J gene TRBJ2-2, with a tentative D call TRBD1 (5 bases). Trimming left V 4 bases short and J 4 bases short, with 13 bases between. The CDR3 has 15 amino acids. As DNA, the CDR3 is TGTGCCAGCAGTTGGGGAACAGGAAGCACCGGGGAGCTGTTTTTT. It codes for CASSWGTGSTGELFF.

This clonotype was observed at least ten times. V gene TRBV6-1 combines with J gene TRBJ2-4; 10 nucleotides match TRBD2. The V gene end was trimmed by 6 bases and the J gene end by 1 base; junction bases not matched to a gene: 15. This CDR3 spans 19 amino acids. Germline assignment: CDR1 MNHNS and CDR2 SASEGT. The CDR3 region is CASRRTSGAWGLAKNIQYF. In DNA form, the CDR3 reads TGTGCCAGCAGGAGGACTAGCGGAGCGTGGGGGCTGGCCAAAAACATTCAGTACTTC.

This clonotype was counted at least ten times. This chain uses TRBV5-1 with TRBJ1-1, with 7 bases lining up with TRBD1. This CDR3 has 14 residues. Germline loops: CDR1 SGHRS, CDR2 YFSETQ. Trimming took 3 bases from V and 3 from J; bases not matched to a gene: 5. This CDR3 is CASSWNRGDTEAFF. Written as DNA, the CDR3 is TGCGCCAGCAGCTGGAACAGGGGAGACACTGAAGCTTTCTTT.

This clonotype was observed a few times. The CDR3 loop is CASTTRPYNEQFF. CDR3 sequence (DNA): TGTGCCAGCACCACCCGACCTTACAATGAGCAGTTCTTC. The chain joins TRBV2 to TRBJ2-1; D unclear. The CDR3 is 13 amino acids. Trimming took off 7 bases at V and 4 bases at J, with 11 bases between the two ends. CDR1 SNHLY and CDR2 FYNNEI come from the germline V gene. Variable domain in full (rest from reference TRBV2 and TRBJ2-1): EPEVTQTPSHQVTQMGQEVILRCVPISNHLYFYWYRQILGQKVEFLVSFYNNEISEKSEIFDDQFSVERPDGSNFTLKIRSTKLEDSAMYFCASTTRPYNEQFFGPGTRLTVL.

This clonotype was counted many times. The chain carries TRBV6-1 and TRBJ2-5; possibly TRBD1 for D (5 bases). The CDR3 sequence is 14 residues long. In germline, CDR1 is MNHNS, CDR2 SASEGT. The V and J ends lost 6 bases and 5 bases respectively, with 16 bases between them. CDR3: CASRPPRKGETQYF. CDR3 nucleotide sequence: TGTGCCAGCAGACCACCAAGAAAGGGGGAGACCCAGTACTTC.

The CDR3 loop is CASSLGLSAGGPYNEQFF. In nucleotides, the CDR3 is TGCGCCAGCAGCTTGGGGTTGTCAGCGGGAGGCCCCTACAATGAGCAGTTCTTC. The chain is built from TRBV5-1 and TRBJ2-1; TRBD2 agrees at 9 bases. Germline CDR1 reads SGHRS; CDR2 reads YFSETQ. This CDR3 is 18 amino acids long. V shed 0 bases, J shed 2 bases, and the junction held 9 bases outside the gene matches.

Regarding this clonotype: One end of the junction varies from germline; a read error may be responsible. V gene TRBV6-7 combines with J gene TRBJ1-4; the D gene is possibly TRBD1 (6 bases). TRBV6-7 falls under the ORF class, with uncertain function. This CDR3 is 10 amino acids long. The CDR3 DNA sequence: TGTGCCAGCAGTGAATCCGGGACACGTTTT. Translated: CASSESGTRF.

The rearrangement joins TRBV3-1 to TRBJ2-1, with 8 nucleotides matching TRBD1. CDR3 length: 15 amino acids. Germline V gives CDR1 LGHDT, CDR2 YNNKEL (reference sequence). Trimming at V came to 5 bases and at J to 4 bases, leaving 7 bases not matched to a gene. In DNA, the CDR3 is TGTGCCAGCAGCTTGGACAGGGTTGGGTACAATGAGCAGTTCTTC. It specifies CASSLDRVGYNEQFF.

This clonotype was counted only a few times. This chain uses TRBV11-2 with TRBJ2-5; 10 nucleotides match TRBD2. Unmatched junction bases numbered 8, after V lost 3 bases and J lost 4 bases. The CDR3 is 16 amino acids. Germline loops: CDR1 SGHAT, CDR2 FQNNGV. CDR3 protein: CASSFSAGGPVETQYF. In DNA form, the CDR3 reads TGTGCCAGCAGCTTCTCAGCGGGAGGGCCCGTAGAGACCCAGTACTTC.

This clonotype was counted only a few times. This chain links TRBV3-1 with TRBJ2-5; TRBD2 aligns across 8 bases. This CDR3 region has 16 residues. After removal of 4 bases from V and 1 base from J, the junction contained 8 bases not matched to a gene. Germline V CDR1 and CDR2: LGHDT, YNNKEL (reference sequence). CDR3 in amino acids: CASSLLRGGPQETQYF. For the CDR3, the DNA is TGTGCCAGCAGCCTCCTCCGGGGGGGTCCCCAAGAGACCCAGTACTTC.

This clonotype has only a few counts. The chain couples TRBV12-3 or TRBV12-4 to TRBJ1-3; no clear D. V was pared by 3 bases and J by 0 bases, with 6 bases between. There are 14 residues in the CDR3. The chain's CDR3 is CASSFDTSGNTIYF. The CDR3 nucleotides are TGTGCCAGCAGTTTTGACACCTCTGGAAACACCATATATTTT.

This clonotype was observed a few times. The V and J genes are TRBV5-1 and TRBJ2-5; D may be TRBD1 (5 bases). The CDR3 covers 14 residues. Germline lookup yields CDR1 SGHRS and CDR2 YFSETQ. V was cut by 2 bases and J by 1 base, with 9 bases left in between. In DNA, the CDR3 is TGCGCCAGCAGCTTAGGGGCCCTCCAAGAGACCCAGTACTTC. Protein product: CASSLGALQETQYF. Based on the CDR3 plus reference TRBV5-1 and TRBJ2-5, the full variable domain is KAGVTQTPRYLIKTRGQQVTLSCSPISGHRSVSWYQQTPGQGLQFLFEYFSETQRNKGNFPGRFSGRQFSNSRSEMNVSTLELGDSALYLCASSLGALQETQYFGPGTRLLVL.

The CDR3 reads CASSPRLGIDTQYF. In DNA form, the CDR3 reads TGCGCCAGCAGCCCAAGACTAGGCATAGATACGCAGTATTTT. The rearrangement links TRBV5-1 to TRBJ2-3; D perhaps matches TRBD2 (6 bases). The CDR3 sequence is 14 residues long. The V gene lost 4 bases and the J gene lost 5 bases, with 14 bases spanning the gap. Germline assignment: CDR1 SGHRS and CDR2 YFSETQ.

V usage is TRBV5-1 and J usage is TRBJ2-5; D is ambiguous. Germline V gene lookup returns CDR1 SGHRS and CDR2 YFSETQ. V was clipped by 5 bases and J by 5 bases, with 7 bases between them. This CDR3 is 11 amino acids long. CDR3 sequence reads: CASREAETQYF. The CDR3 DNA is TGCGCCAGCAGAGAAGCGGAGACCCAGTACTTC.

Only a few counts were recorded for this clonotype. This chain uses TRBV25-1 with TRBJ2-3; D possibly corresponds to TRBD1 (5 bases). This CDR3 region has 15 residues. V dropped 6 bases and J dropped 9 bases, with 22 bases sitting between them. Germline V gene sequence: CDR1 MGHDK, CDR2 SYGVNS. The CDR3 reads CASRWPPRQGRTQYF. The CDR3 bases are TGTGCCAGCAGATGGCCCCCCCGGCAGGGAAGGACGCAGTATTTT.

CDR3 amino acids: CASSQAARETQYF. CDR3 coding DNA: TGTGCCAGCAGCCAAGCGGCCCGGGAGACCCAGTACTTC. V is TRBV3-1 and J is TRBJ2-5; D call uncertain. Germline values: CDR1 LGHDT, CDR2 YNNKEL (reference sequence). V lost 1 base and J lost 5, with 8 bases in between. There are 13 residues in the CDR3.

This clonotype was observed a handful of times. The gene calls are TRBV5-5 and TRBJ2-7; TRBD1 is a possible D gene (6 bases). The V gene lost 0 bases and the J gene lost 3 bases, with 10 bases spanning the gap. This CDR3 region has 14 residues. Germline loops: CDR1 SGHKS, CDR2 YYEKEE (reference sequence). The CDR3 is CASSLAVRGYEQYF. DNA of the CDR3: TGTGCCAGCAGCTTGGCCGTCAGGGGCTACGAGCAGTACTTC.

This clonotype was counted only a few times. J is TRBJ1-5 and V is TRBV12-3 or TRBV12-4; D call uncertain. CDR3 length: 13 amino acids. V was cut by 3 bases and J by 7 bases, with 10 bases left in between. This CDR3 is CASSFDESQPQHF. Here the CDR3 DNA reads TGTGCCAGCAGTTTTGATGAGAGCCAGCCCCAGCATTTT.